A selection of T cell receptor beta chains follows, all from one sample in a study of response to subunit inactivated influenza vaccine. TCRdb passed the RT-PCR reads through MiXCR, listing each CDR3 protein once. The sample lists 530,000 or so distinct CDR3 sequences, around 25% occurring once. Here the sequenced sample was CD4+ T cells sorted from PBMCs, taken 4 to 6 days after vaccination. The receptors shown here come from a middle-aged man who received an inactivated influenza vaccine. The CDR3 runs from the conserved cysteine through the conserved F or W.

CDR3aa	v_gene	j_gene	len
CASSLGGPYEQYF	TRBV7-2	TRBJ2-7	13
CASSPAGTRKLFF	TRBV7-2	TRBJ2-2	13
CSAPGQEGNEQFF	TRBV20-1	TRBJ2-1	13
CSASLGSVRDTQYF	TRBV20-1	TRBJ2-3	14
CASSFGAGGPYGYTF	TRBV12-3/TRBV12-4	TRBJ1-2	15
CASSLEAGSSYEQYF	TRBV5-1	TRBJ2-7	15
CSAPDHYTGELFF	TRBV20-1	TRBJ2-2	13
CASSGQGIDEQYF	TRBV5-1	TRBJ2-7	13
CSVEDLEGGYYNEQFF	TRBV29-1	TRBJ2-1	16
CASSPQGRAKNIQYF	TRBV7-2	TRBJ2-4	15
CASSLGQSNEQFF	TRBV12-3/TRBV12-4	TRBJ2-1	13
CASITGTGTTNEQFF	TRBV12-3/TRBV12-4	TRBJ2-1	15
CASSLFVDNEQFF	TRBV11-2	TRBJ2-1	13
CSARDRSTDTQYF	TRBV20-1	TRBJ2-3	13
CASSFSFGRAQHF	TRBV12-3/TRBV12-4	TRBJ1-5	13
CATSSRKGQDYGYTF	TRBV15	TRBJ1-2	15
CSARPIGPRGAEAFF	TRBV20-1	TRBJ1-1	15
CASSLGVRRTDTQYF	TRBV5-4	TRBJ2-3	15
CASSLAVQRSTEAFF	TRBV5-1	TRBJ1-1	15
CASRLGVLPETQYF	TRBV7-2	TRBJ2-5	14
CASSQDLDNTDTQYF	TRBV4-2	TRBJ2-3	15
CASSQGYSYNEQFF	TRBV4-1	TRBJ2-1	14
CASSLRDSTFNEQFF	TRBV5-1	TRBJ2-1	15
CASSYHQGASTGELFF	TRBV7-3	TRBJ2-2	16
CASSFPGSGLETQYF	TRBV7-2	TRBJ2-5	15
CASRLNYNQGWDEQFF	TRBV6-1	TRBJ2-1	16
CASSASYWGGYNEQFF	TRBV7-2	TRBJ2-1	16
CASSLAQANSPLHF	TRBV7-6	TRBJ1-6	14
CASSLGQPTTNEKLFF	TRBV7-2	TRBJ1-4	16
CASSRDPGLKGETQYF	TRBV4-2	TRBJ2-5	16
CASSPGGGHVDTQYF	TRBV3-1	TRBJ2-3	15
CSVTTGTNYGYTF	TRBV29-1	TRBJ1-2	13
CAISESRVEQYF	TRBV10-3	TRBJ2-7	12
CASTFERSTDTQYF	TRBV7-2	TRBJ2-3	14
CASSSLRQRPSYEQYF	TRBV11-2	TRBJ2-7	16
CASSISQFGADTQYF	TRBV19	TRBJ2-3	15
CASSLLRGMGETQYF	TRBV7-6	TRBJ2-5	15
CASSHQGIHDEKLFF	TRBV4-2	TRBJ1-4	15
CASSPGRGSDTEAFF	TRBV5-1	TRBJ1-1	15
CSASRHETQYF	TRBV20-1	TRBJ2-5	11
CASSEMGYTGELFF	TRBV2	TRBJ2-2	14
CASSLEGGNYNEQFF	TRBV7-3	TRBJ2-1	15